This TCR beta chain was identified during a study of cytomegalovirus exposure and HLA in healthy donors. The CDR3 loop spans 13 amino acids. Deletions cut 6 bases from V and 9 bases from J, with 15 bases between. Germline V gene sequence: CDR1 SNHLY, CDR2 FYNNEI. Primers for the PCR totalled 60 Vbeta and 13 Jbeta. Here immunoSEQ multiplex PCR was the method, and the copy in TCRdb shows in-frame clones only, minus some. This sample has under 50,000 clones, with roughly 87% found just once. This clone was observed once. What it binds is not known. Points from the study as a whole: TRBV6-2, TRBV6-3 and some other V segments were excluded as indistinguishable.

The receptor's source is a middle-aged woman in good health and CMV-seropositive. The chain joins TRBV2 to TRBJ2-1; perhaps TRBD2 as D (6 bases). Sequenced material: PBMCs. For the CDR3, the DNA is TGTGCCAGCAGCCCCGGGACTCCTTTTGAGCAGTTCTTC. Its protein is CASSPGTPFEQFF.